What follows are 27 T cell receptor beta chains derived from one specimen sequenced in a study of post-analysis software for immune sequencing data. Study results and caveats: Patients used about five TRBV segments, including TRBV5-6, TRBV5-1 and TRBV20-1, more often than controls.

cDNA libraries for TCR beta contained unique molecular identifiers. TCRdb called the PCR reads again in MiXCR, with one record for every CDR3 protein. This repertoire shows about 800,000 distinct CDR3 sequences, less than 35% found once; its top ten account for 0.56%. Their specific antigens are unknown. The sample was blood. The receptors originated from a girl aged 5-17 years with multiple sclerosis.

Turning to this clonotype: Just one base apart from a much larger clone, this may be a read error. The chain couples TRBV6-2 or TRBV6-3 to TRBJ2-1; maybe TRBD2 (6 bases). The CDR3 is 16 amino acids. From germline, CDR1 is MNHEY and CDR2 SVGEGT. Trimming took 6 bases from V and 7 from J, leaving 22 bases between them. The CDR3 coding sequence is TGTGCCAGCAGCCGAAGAGCGGGTGCAACCTTGAATGAGCAGTTCTTC. This encodes CASSRRAGATLNEQFF.

In regard to this clonotype: A read error may be the cause here, since a much bigger clone is one base away. The chain recombines TRBV9 with TRBJ2-3; no clear D. The CDR3 consists of 12 residues. Looked up from germline, CDR1 is SGDLS and CDR2 is YYNGEE. The CDR3: CASSVAADTRYF. CDR3 nucleotide sequence: TGTGCCAGCAGCGTAGCTGCAGATACGCGGTATTTT.

V is TRBV4-3 and J is TRBJ2-1, with unresolved D. The CDR3 runs to 14 residues. V shed 0 bases and J shed 6 bases, with 9 bases lying between them. Germline-derived CDR1 and CDR2 are LGHNA and YSLEER. Here the CDR3 DNA reads TGCGCCAGCAGCCAAGATTCCCTGGGCAATGAGCAGTTCTTC. It is translated as CASSQDSLGNEQFF.

The chain employs TRBV6-6 and TRBJ2-3, with 10 bases that match TRBD1. V shed 10 bases, J shed 4 bases, and the junction held 8 bases outside the gene matches. The CDR3 consists of 14 residues. Germline V gene data show CDR1 as MNHNY and CDR2 as SVGAGI (reference sequence). The CDR3 sequence: CATRDRGVSDTQYF. Here the CDR3 DNA reads TGTGCCACCCGGGACAGGGGAGTTTCAGATACGCAGTATTTT.

This clonotype was counted only a few times. The chain carries TRBV29-1 and TRBJ2-5; 9 positions match TRBD2. The CDR3 is 16 amino acids. The trim removed 7 bases at V and 11 bases at J, leaving 23 bases unmatched. Germline CDR1 SQVTM, CDR2 ANQGSEA. CDR3 protein: CSARVAGEGSRGEQYF. The CDR3 nucleotides are TGCAGCGCTCGCGTAGCGGGAGAGGGATCGAGGGGTGAGCAGTACTTC.

This clonotype was seen only once. The chain recombines TRBV6-1 with TRBJ1-1; D unresolved. Trimming pared 7 bases from V and 5 bases from J, leaving 17 bases between. CDR3 length: 14 amino acids. The germline V gene has CDR1 MNHNS and CDR2 SASEGT. CDR3 residues: CASTKGELETEAFF. The CDR3 bases are TGTGCCAGCACTAAGGGAGAGTTGGAGACTGAAGCTTTCTTT.

The chain is built from TRBV28 and TRBJ1-1, with D possibly TRBD1 on 6 matching bases. V was clipped by 5 bases and J by 1 base, with 14 bases between them. Germline CDR1 and CDR2: MDHEN and SYDVKM. This CDR3 region has 15 residues. CDR3: CASSPSGATNTEAFF. The CDR3 DNA reads as TGTGCCAGCAGTCCCTCGGGGGCCACGAACACTGAAGCTTTCTTT.

In this sample, this clonotype turned up many times. V usage is TRBV20-1 and J usage is TRBJ1-6; 9 bases line up with TRBD1. The junction had 1 base not matched to a gene; V was cut back by 3 bases and J by 7 bases. This CDR3 comprises 13 residues. From germline, CDR1 is DFQATT and CDR2 SNEGSKA (reference sequence). Here the CDR3 reads CSARGTGNSPLHF. CDR3 in DNA: TGCAGTGCTAGGGGGACAGGGAATTCACCCCTCCACTTT.

This clonotype was seen a handful of times. Here the CDR3 reads CASGSGARYGYTF. CDR3 DNA sequence: TGTGCCAGTGGGTCGGGGGCGCGTTATGGCTACACCTTC. The V gene is TRBV7-2, the J gene TRBJ1-2; possible D gene TRBD1, 6 bases. CDR3 length: 13 amino acids. Trimming took 9 bases from V and 5 from J, leaving 16 bases between them. CDR1 is SGHTA and CDR2 is FQGNSA in the germline V gene.

The rearrangement joins TRBV24-1 to TRBJ2-1; TRBD2 matches at 10 bases. Trimming cost V 7 bases and J 7 bases; bases outside gene matches: 3. The CDR3 extends over 13 amino acids. The V gene's germline CDR1 is KGHDR and CDR2 SFDVKD. The CDR3 nucleotides are TGTGCCACCAGAGCGGGAGGGTGGAATGAGCAGTTCTTC. Translation: CATRAGGWNEQFF.

The rearrangement joins TRBV27 to TRBJ2-3, with D possibly TRBD1 on 5 matching bases. The CDR3 runs to 16 residues. V lost 2 bases and J 2 bases, leaving 14 bases between the germline ends. Looked up from germline, CDR1 is MNHEY and CDR2 is SMNVEV (reference sequence). The CDR3 DNA reads TGTGCCAGCAGTTTAAGACAGCCTACGCACACAGATACGCAGTATTTT. Translating gives CASSLRQPTHTDTQYF.

The chain uses TRBV29-1 and TRBJ2-7, with TRBD2 matching over 7 bases. The CDR3 contains 15 residues. V dropped 1 base and J dropped 3; count of bases not matched to a gene: 9. The germline CDR1 and CDR2 sequences are SQVTM and ANQGSEA. Here the CDR3 DNA reads TGCAGCGTTGAAGGGGGGGAAGCGGGAAGCTACGAGCAGTACTTC. It specifies CSVEGGEAGSYEQYF.

This clonotype occurred a few times. This chain connects TRBV4-3 to TRBJ2-7; D call uncertain. Germline lookup yields CDR1 LGHNA and CDR2 YSLEER. The ends were cut back, 0 bases at V and 1 base at J, with 13 bases in the middle. This CDR3 region has 16 residues. DNA for the CDR3: TGCGCCAGCAGCCAAGATCGCGGCTTCCGATCCTACGAGCAGTACTTC. Translated, it gives CASSQDRGFRSYEQYF.

Worth noting for this clonotype: With a much larger clone just one base away, this may be a read error. V usage is TRBV7-2 and J usage is TRBJ2-1, with D tentatively TRBD2 (5 bases). CDR3 length: 15 residues. Per germline, CDR1 SGHTA and CDR2 FQGNSA. Trimming took off 1 base at V and 6 bases at J, with 13 bases between the two ends. For the CDR3, the DNA is TGTGCCAGCAGCTTAGAGGCCTCTGGAGGCAATGAGCAGTTCTTC. Its protein is CASSLEASGGNEQFF.

The table lists this clonotype with a few counts. CDR3 in amino acids: CSARDVLATQGTQYF. CDR3 DNA sequence: TGCAGTGCTAGAGATGTTCTAGCCACCCAGGGTACGCAGTATTTT. This chain connects TRBV20-1 to TRBJ2-3; perhaps D is TRBD1 or TRBD2 (5 bases each). V was clipped by 0 bases and J by 8 bases, with 18 bases between them. This CDR3 spans 15 amino acids. Germline V gene data show CDR1 as DFQATT and CDR2 as SNEGSKA (reference sequence).

V usage is TRBV4-1 and J usage is TRBJ2-5, with 10 bases matching TRBD2. The V gene end was trimmed by 3 bases and the J gene end by 4 bases; junction bases not matched to a gene: 8. Germline V gene data show CDR1 as MGHRA and CDR2 as YSYEKL. This CDR3 region has 16 residues. In DNA form, the CDR3 reads TGCGCCAGCAGCCAGCAACCAGCGGGAGGGGGAGAGACCCAGTACTTC. This translates into CASSQQPAGGGETQYF.

This clonotype was counted only a few times. The rearrangement joins TRBV6-5 to TRBJ1-6; perhaps TRBD1 as D (5 bases). V gave up 0 bases and J gave up 8 bases, with 11 bases separating them. The germline CDR1 and CDR2 sequences are MNHEY and SVGAGI. CDR3 size: 15 residues. CDR3 in amino acids: CASSYSPGGDSPLHF. CDR3 in DNA: TGTGCCAGCAGTTACTCCCCGGGAGGGGATTCACCCCTCCACTTT.

The chain couples TRBV11-2 to TRBJ2-1; 11 nucleotides line up with TRBD2. This CDR3 comprises 19 residues. V lost 2 bases and J lost 6; bases outside the gene matches: 15. The germline gives CDR1 SGHAT, CDR2 FQNNGV. The CDR3 nucleotides are TGTGCCAGCAGCTTAACGGTTGTTAGCGGGAGGGTCTCGCCCAATGAGCAGTTCTTC. Protein sequence: CASSLTVVSGRVSPNEQFF.

About this clonotype: Because the CDR3 is missing its conserved closing phenylalanine or tryptophan, this is likely a read error. The chain joins TRBV10-1 to TRBJ2-2; D may correspond to TRBD1 or TRBD2 (5 bases each). Germline V gene lookup returns CDR1 WNHNN and CDR2 SYGVQD (reference sequence). The V end lost 0 bases, the J end lost 7 bases, and 9 bases lay between the germline ends. The CDR3 is 14 amino acids. CDR3 residues: CASSESGPLGELFC. CDR3 coding DNA: TGCGCCAGCAGTGAGTCGGGACCCCTCGGGGAGCTGTTTTGT.

CDR3 nucleotides: TGTGCCAGTAGTATAGAATGTGCCCCCTCGGGGAGCTCCTACGAGCAGTACTTC. Residues: CASSIECAPSGSSYEQYF. This chain uses TRBV19 with TRBJ2-7; possible D gene TRBD2, 5 bases. This CDR3 is 18 amino acids long. Trimming removed 0 bases at V and 0 bases at J, with 18 bases between. Germline-derived CDR1 and CDR2 are LNHDA and SQIVND (reference sequence).

This chain links TRBV20-1 with TRBJ2-7, with 9 bases identical to TRBD1. This CDR3 is built from 13 residues. Germline V CDR1 and CDR2: DFQATT, SNEGSKA (reference sequence). V gave up 3 bases and J gave up 3 bases; unmatched junction bases: 3. The CDR3 region is CSARPGQGYEQYF. The CDR3 DNA sequence: TGCAGTGCTAGGCCGGGACAGGGCTACGAGCAGTACTTC.

This clonotype was counted only a few times. V and J are TRBV7-9 and TRBJ2-3, with TRBD1 matching over 11 bases. V gave up 5 bases and J gave up 2 bases; unmatched junction bases: 9. The CDR3 is 17 amino acids. The V gene's germline CDR1 is SEHNR and CDR2 FQNEAQ (reference sequence). The CDR3, as DNA: TGTGCCAGCAGCCGATCCGGGACAGGGGGGACCACAGATACGCAGTATTTT. It is translated as CASSRSGTGGTTDTQYF.

This clonotype was counted between two and nine times. This chain connects TRBV15 to TRBJ2-3; 9 bases are a match to TRBD1. This CDR3 has 14 amino acids. The germline V gene has CDR1 LNHNV and CDR2 YYDKDF (reference sequence). The junction had 6 bases not matched to a gene; V was cut back by 4 bases and J by 7 bases. The CDR3 is CATSTRTGAHTQYF. DNA for the CDR3: TGTGCCACCAGCACACGGACAGGGGCACATACGCAGTATTTT.

The chain carries TRBV20-1 and TRBJ1-1, with no clear D. Trimming took off 5 bases at V and 1 base at J, with 8 bases between the two ends. This CDR3 spans 12 amino acids. Germline V CDR1 and CDR2: DFQATT, SNEGSKA (reference sequence). The CDR3 sequence is CSARHPNTEAFF. The CDR3 DNA reads as TGCAGTGCTCGACACCCGAACACTGAAGCTTTCTTT.

The rearrangement uses TRBV7-2 and TRBJ2-5; 10 nucleotides align to TRBD2. The CDR3 length is 15 residues. Unmatched junction bases numbered 7, after V lost 5 bases and J lost 4 bases. From germline, CDR1 is SGHTA and CDR2 FQGNSA. The chain's CDR3 is CASSPGGTSAETQYF. In DNA form, the CDR3 reads TGTGCCAGCAGCCCCGGGGGGACTAGCGCAGAGACCCAGTACTTC. Full variable domain (rest looked up from reference TRBV7-2 and TRBJ2-5): GAGVSQSPSNKVTEKGKDVELRCDPISGHTALYWYRQSLGQGLEFLIYFQGNSAPDKSGLPSDRFSAERTGGSVSTLTIQRTQQEDSAVYLCASSPGGTSAETQYFGPGTRLLVL.

The chain uses TRBV5-1 and TRBJ1-2; 9 nucleotides line up with TRBD1. This CDR3 contains 15 residues. CDR1 and CDR2 (germline): SGHRS, YFSETQ. The trim removed 0 bases at V and 6 bases at J, leaving 6 bases unmatched. The CDR3 region has the DNA TGCGCCAGCAGCTTGGCTGGACAGGGGATTCATGGCTACACCTTC. Its protein product is CASSLAGQGIHGYTF.

V is TRBV28 and J is TRBJ1-5; 7 positions agree with TRBD1. Germline V gene data show CDR1 as MDHEN and CDR2 as SYDVKM. J lost 0 bases, V lost 7 bases, and 9 bases had no gene match. The CDR3 has 16 residues. The CDR3 DNA sequence: TGTGCCAGCACTATAACAGGGGCAAATAGCAATCAGCCCCAGCATTTT. Translated: CASTITGANSNQPQHF.